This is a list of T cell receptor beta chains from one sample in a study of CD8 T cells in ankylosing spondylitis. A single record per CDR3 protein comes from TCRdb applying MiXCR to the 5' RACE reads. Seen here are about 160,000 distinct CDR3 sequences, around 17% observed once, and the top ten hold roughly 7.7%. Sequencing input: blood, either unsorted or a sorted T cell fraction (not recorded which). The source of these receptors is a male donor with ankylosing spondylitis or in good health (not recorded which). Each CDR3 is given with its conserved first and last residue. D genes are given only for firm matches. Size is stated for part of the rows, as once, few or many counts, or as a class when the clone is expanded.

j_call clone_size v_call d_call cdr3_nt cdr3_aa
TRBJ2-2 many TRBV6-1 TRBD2 TGTGCCAGCAACCAGCGGGGGACCGGGGAGCTGTTTTTT CASNQRGTGELFF
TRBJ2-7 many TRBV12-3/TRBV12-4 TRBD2 TGTGCCAGCAGTGGGTTTCGTAGCGGGGTCTACGAGCAGTACTTC CASSGFRSGVYEQYF
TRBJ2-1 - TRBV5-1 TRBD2 TGCGCCAGCAGCTTGAACTCGGCGGGAGGGTACAATGAGCAGTTCTTC CASSLNSAGGYNEQFF
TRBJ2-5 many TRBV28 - TGTGCCAGCACCTTATACCCGCGGGGACAACAAGGCAAAGAGACCCAGTACTTC CASTLYPRGQQGKETQYF
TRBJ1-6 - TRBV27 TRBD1 TGTGCCAGCAGTCTACTGGTGGGACAGGGTGTTTCACCCCTCCACTTT CASSLLVGQGVSPLHF
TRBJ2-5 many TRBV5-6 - TGTGCCAGCAGCCAGGGTGTGGAGACCCAGTACTTC CASSQGVETQYF
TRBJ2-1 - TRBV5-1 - TGCGCCAGCAGTCAAACCCCTGACAATGAGCAGTTCTTC CASSQTPDNEQFF
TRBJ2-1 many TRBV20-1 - TGCAGTGCTAGCAGGGCCGCTGAGCAGTTCTTC CSASRAAEQFF
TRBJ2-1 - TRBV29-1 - TGCAGCGCGGGCGGCTACAATGAGCAGTTCTTC CSAGGYNEQFF
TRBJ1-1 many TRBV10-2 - TGCGCCAGCAGGGCGGGACTTATGAACACTGAAGCTTTCTTT CASRAGLMNTEAFF
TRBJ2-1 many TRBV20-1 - TGCAGTGCTAGAGACCGGGACGCTACCTACAATGAGCAGTTCTTC CSARDRDATYNEQFF
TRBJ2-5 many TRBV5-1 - TGCGCCAGCAGCTTGGGCATTCAGAGGGACCAAGAGACCCAGTACTTC CASSLGIQRDQETQYF
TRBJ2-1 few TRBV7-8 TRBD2 TGTGCCAGCAGCGCCCTCTTACTAGCGGGAGCACGGAATGAGCAGTTCTTC CASSALLLAGARNEQFF
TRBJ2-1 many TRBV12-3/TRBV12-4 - TGTGCCAGCAGTTTCCGGACGGTAGAGCAGTTCTTC CASSFRTVEQFF
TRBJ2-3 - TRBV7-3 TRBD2 TGTGCCAGCAGCTTCATGACTAGCGGGAGGCAAGATACGCAGTATTTT CASSFMTSGRQDTQYF
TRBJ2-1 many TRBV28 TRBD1 TGTGCCAGCAGGGACCAGGGGGCTCGGTATGAGCAGTTCTTC CASRDQGARYEQFF
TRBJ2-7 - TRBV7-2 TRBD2 TGTGCCAGCAGCTTTTTAGCGGGAAGTTACGAGCAGTACTTC CASSFLAGSYEQYF